A selection of T cell receptor beta chains follows, all from one sample in a study of cytomegalovirus exposure and HLA in healthy donors. TCRdb's copy holds only in-frame clones and misses some; the assay was immunoSEQ multiplex PCR. The repertoire consists of 130,000 to 150,000 clones, with 79% occurring once and the leading ten covering roughly 6.3%. Sequenced sample: PBMCs. The receptors derive from a woman in her 40s in good health and CMV-seropositive. The CDR3 runs from the conserved cysteine through the conserved F or W. D genes are given only for firm matches. The size entry is marked missing in some rows and otherwise reads once, few, many or a size class.

TRBD1	TRBV4-2	TRBJ1-2	NA	CASSQGFGLGTAYGYTF	TGTGCCAGCAGCCAAGGATTTGGTCTCGGGACAGCCTATGGCTACACCTTC
NA	TRBV7-9	TRBJ2-2	few	CSSSLGGQTGTGELFF	TGTTCCAGCAGCTTAGGTGGCCAGACTGGGACCGGGGAGCTGTTTTTT
NA	TRBV6-5	TRBJ2-3	once	CASRPGETSTDTQYF	TGTGCCAGCAGACCCGGGGAGACTAGCACAGATACGCAGTATTTT
TRBD2	TRBV2	TRBJ2-6	NA	CASTFGNSGGAGGANVLTF	TGTGCCAGCACTTTTGGGAATAGCGGGGGGGCCGGTGGGGCCAACGTCCTGACTTTC
NA	TRBV10-3	TRBJ1-1	NA	CAISQVSGGDTEAFF	TGTGCCATCAGCCAAGTGTCGGGGGGGGACACTGAAGCTTTCTTT
NA	TRBV7-9	TRBJ2-5	NA	CASSLREGETQYF	TGTGCCAGCAGCTTGAGGGAAGGAGAGACCCAGTACTTC
TRBD1	TRBV7-6	TRBJ2-1	NA	CASSPGGPNEQFF	TGTGCCAGCAGCCCAGGGGGCCCTAATGAGCAGTTCTTC
TRBD1	TRBV5-1	TRBJ1-6	once	CASSPSEEGASLASYNSPLHF	TGCGCCAGCAGCCCTTCGGAGGAGGGGGCGAGTCTGGCCTCCTATAATTCACCCCTCCACTTT
TRBD2	TRBV11-2	TRBJ2-2	NA	CASSLFASGGLAGAGELFF	TGTGCCAGCAGCTTATTTGCTAGCGGGGGCCTCGCGGGGGCCGGGGAGCTGTTTTTT
NA	TRBV2	TRBJ1-4	NA	CASSEANLGGRRPFF	TGTGCCAGCAGTGAAGCGAATCTAGGGGGACGGCGACCGTTTTTT
NA	TRBV13	TRBJ1-1	NA	CASSLWTVNTEAFF	TGTGCCAGCAGCTTGTGGACAGTTAACACTGAAGCTTTCTTT
NA	TRBV9	TRBJ1-1	once	CASGRGDRSEAFF	TGTGCCAGCGGACGGGGGGATCGGAGTGAAGCTTTCTTT
NA	TRBV29-1	TRBJ2-1	NA	CSVETLISEQFF	TGCAGCGTTGAGACTCTCATCAGTGAGCAGTTCTTC
TRBD1	TRBV5-4	TRBJ1-2	NA	CASSLGQGATGYTF	TGTGCCAGCAGCTTGGGACAGGGGGCAACTGGCTACACCTTC
TRBD1	TRBV7-3	TRBJ1-2	NA	CASSLTGGGGYTF	TGTGCCAGCAGCCTGACAGGGGGCGGTGGCTACACCTTC
NA	TRBV6-1	TRBJ1-5	NA	CASSGQENQPQHF	TGTGCCAGCAGTGGACAGGAAAATCAGCCCCAGCATTTT
NA	TRBV7-9	TRBJ1-1	once	CASSSQQGVLGTEAFF	TGTGCCAGCAGCTCACAACAAGGGGTTTTAGGCACTGAAGCTTTCTTT
NA	TRBV6-5	TRBJ1-2	NA	CASSYNLRGNYGYTF	TGTGCCAGCAGTTACAATTTACGAGGAAACTATGGCTACACCTTC
TRBD1	TRBV6-1	TRBJ2-3	once	CASRDRYTDTQYF	TGTGCCAGCAGGGACAGGTACACAGATACGCAGTATTTT
NA	TRBV14	TRBJ1-6	NA	CASSQLGTPNSPLHF	TGTGCCAGCAGCCAATTAGGGACACCCAATTCACCCCTCCACTTT
TRBD1	TRBV9	TRBJ2-5	NA	CASSAGAGTGAGTQYF	TGTGCCAGCAGCGCCGGGGCAGGGACAGGGGCCGGAACCCAGTACTTC
NA	TRBV6-1	TRBJ2-4	NA	CASSEITSGYAKNIQYF	TGTGCCAGCAGTGAAATAACGTCAGGGTATGCCAAAAACATTCAGTACTTC
TRBD1	TRBV28	TRBJ2-7	once	CASSKGTGTVGEQYF	TGTGCCAGCAGTAAAGGGACAGGGACGGTTGGGGAGCAGTACTTC
TRBD1	TRBV28	TRBJ2-6	NA	CASSPWDSLSGANVLTF	TGTGCCAGCAGTCCCTGGGACAGTCTCTCTGGGGCCAACGTCCTGACTTTC
TRBD1	TRBV2	TRBJ2-7	NA	CATGRQGISEQYF	TGTGCCACCGGAAGACAGGGAATAAGCGAGCAGTACTTC
NA	TRBV5-1	TRBJ2-2	NA	CASSLVVVGATGELFF	TGCGCCAGCAGCTTGGTTGTTGTGGGGGCCACCGGGGAGCTGTTTTTT
TRBD1	TRBV20-1	TRBJ1-2	NA	CSAGDSNGYTF	TGCAGTGCTGGGGACAGTAATGGCTACACCTTC
TRBD1	TRBV19	TRBJ2-7	NA	CASSIGDRDYEQYF	TGTGCCAGTAGTATAGGGGACAGGGACTACGAGCAGTACTTC
NA	TRBV29-1	TRBJ1-1	NA	CSVQGIVYTEAFF	TGCAGCGTTCAGGGGATTGTTTACACTGAAGCTTTCTTT
NA	TRBV6-5	TRBJ2-1	NA	CASSYATAYNEQFF	TGTGCCAGCAGTTACGCGACAGCCTACAATGAGCAGTTCTTC
TRBD1	TRBV2	TRBJ2-2	NA	CASSEGTGYPGELFF	TGTGCCAGCAGTGAAGGGACAGGGTACCCCGGGGAGCTGTTTTTT
NA	TRBV9	TRBJ2-2	NA	CASSGQGDTGELFF	TGTGCCAGCAGCGGCCAAGGGGACACCGGGGAGCTGTTTTTT
TRBD2	TRBV5-1	TRBJ2-1	NA	CASSLVLAGALGNEQFF	TGCGCCAGCAGCTTAGTACTAGCGGGGGCACTCGGCAATGAGCAGTTCTTC
TRBD1	TRBV10-2	TRBJ2-5	NA	CASTIEIDREETQYF	TGCGCCAGCACCATAGAGATTGACAGGGAAGAGACCCAGTACTTC
NA	TRBV10-2	TRBJ1-3	NA	CATADISGGTSSGNTIYF	TGCGCCACCGCGGACATCTCGGGGGGAACCTCCTCTGGAAACACCATATATTTT
NA	TRBV9	TRBJ2-1	NA	CASSVATRTEQFF	TGTGCCAGCAGCGTAGCTACTAGGACTGAGCAGTTCTTC
TRBD1	TRBV28	TRBJ1-3	NA	CASSFYTGGDTIYF	TGTGCCAGCAGTTTCTATACAGGGGGGGACACCATATATTTT
NA	TRBV7-2	TRBJ2-2	NA	CASGGVRDTGELFF	TGTGCCAGCGGCGGGGTACGGGACACCGGGGAGCTGTTTTTT
TRBD1	TRBV7-9	TRBJ1-1	NA	CASSRRDRINTEAFF	TGTGCCAGCAGCCGCCGGGACAGAATAAACACTGAAGCTTTCTTT
TRBD2	TRBV7-9	TRBJ2-7	NA	CASSSTPTSVSYEQYF	TGTGCCAGCAGCTCCACCCCGACTAGCGTCTCCTACGAGCAGTACTTC
NA	TRBV5-6	TRBJ1-2	NA	CASSFGNRGYTF	TGTGCCAGCAGCTTCGGTAACCGGGGCTACACCTTC
NA	TRBV27	TRBJ2-3	once	CASSSFRGVSTDTQYF	TGTGCCAGCAGTTCTTTCCGCGGGGTGAGCACAGATACGCAGTATTTT
NA	TRBV6-1	TRBJ2-7	NA	CASTGGTAGQYF	TGTGCCAGCACCGGTGGGACAGCGGGGCAGTACTTC
TRBD1	TRBV5-5	TRBJ2-7	NA	CASSRQGIYEQYF	TGTGCCAGCAGCCGACAGGGTATCTACGAGCAGTACTTC
TRBD2	TRBV5-1	TRBJ2-1	NA	CASSLSGGGLGEQFF	TGCGCCAGCAGCCTCAGCGGGGGGGGTCTCGGTGAGCAGTTCTTC
TRBD2	TRBV10-3	TRBJ2-2	NA	CVIRYSTGLAGDGTGELFF	TGTGTCATCAGGTACTCGACCGGACTAGCGGGGGATGGCACCGGGGAGCTGTTTTTT
NA	TRBV28	TRBJ2-7	NA	CASRSHGGYSYEQYF	TGTGCCAGCAGATCCCACGGAGGCTACTCCTACGAGCAGTACTTC
TRBD2	TRBV5-4	TRBJ2-5	few	CASMTGLAGDEAQYF	TGTGCCAGCATGACGGGACTAGCGGGGGATGAGGCCCAGTACTTC
TRBD2	TRBV23-1	TRBJ2-3	NA	CAGGGFNLNTQYF	TGCGCCGGCGGGGGATTTAACCTAAATACGCAGTATTTT
TRBD2	TRBV6-5	TRBJ2-7	NA	CASRLAGGRNEQYF	TGTGCCAGCAGGCTAGCGGGGGGGCGGAACGAGCAGTACTTC
TRBD2	TRBV7-9	TRBJ2-2	few	CASGTGLGFTGELFF	TGTGCCAGCGGCACGGGACTAGGGTTCACCGGGGAGCTGTTTTTT
NA	TRBV11-2	TRBJ1-2	NA	CASSLDWAGIDGYTF	TGTGCCAGCAGCTTAGATTGGGCAGGTATAGATGGCTACACCTTC
TRBD1	TRBV7-3	TRBJ2-5	NA	CASSPLGQSQETQYF	TGTGCCAGCAGCCCGCTGGGACAGTCCCAAGAGACCCAGTACTTC
NA	TRBV29-1	TRBJ2-2	NA	CSVGGGKDTGELFF	TGCAGCGTTGGGGGGGGCAAGGACACCGGGGAGCTGTTTTTT
NA	TRBV6-1	TRBJ2-1	NA	CASSISADSYNEQFF	TGTGCCAGCAGTATCTCAGCGGACTCCTACAATGAGCAGTTCTTC
NA	TRBV11-2	TRBJ2-3	NA	CASTSAGASTDTQYF	TGTGCCAGCACCTCCGCGGGGGCTAGCACAGATACGCAGTATTTT
TRBD1	TRBV2	TRBJ1-5	NA	CASRGTGPAQPQHF	TGTGCCAGCAGGGGGACAGGGCCGGCTCAGCCCCAGCATTTT
TRBD1	TRBV28	TRBJ1-1	NA	CASSPLGQGNTEAFF	TGTGCCAGCAGTCCACTGGGACAGGGGAACACTGAAGCTTTCTTT
NA	TRBV19	TRBJ1-5	few	CASSILQGYSNQPQHF	TGTGCCAGTAGTATTTTGCAGGGATATAGCAATCAGCCCCAGCATTTT
TRBD1	TRBV5-6	TRBJ1-6	NA	CASRLGQGWSPLHF	TGTGCCAGCAGACTCGGACAGGGGTGGTCACCCCTCCACTTT